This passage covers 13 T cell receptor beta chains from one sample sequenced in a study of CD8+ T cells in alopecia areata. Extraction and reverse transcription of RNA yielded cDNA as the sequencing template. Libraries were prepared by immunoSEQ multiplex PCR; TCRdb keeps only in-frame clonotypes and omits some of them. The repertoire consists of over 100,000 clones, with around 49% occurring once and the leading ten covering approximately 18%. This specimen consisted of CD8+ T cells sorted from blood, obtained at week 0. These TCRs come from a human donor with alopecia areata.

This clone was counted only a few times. CDR3 loop: CASRKGYNEQFF. The CDR3, as DNA: TGTGCCAGCAGGAAGGGCTACAATGAGCAGTTCTTC. This rearrangement joins TRBV27 to TRBJ2-1; no reliable D call. The V gene's germline CDR1 is MNHEY and CDR2 SMNVEV (reference sequence). This CDR3 contains 12 residues. Trimming removed 6 bases at V and 3 bases at J, with 6 bases between.

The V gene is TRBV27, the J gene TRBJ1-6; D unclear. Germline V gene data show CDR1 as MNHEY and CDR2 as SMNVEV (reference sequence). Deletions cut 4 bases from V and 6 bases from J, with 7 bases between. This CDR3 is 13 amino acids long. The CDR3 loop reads CASSWQANSPLHF. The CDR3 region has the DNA TGTGCCAGCAGTTGGCAGGCTAATTCACCCCTCCACTTT.

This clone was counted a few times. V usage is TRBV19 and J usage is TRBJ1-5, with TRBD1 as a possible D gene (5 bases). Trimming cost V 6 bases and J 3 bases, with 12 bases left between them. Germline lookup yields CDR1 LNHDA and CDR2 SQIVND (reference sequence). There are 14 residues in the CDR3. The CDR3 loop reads CASRRDGNNQPQHF. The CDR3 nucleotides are TGTGCCAGTAGAAGGGACGGGAACAATCAGCCCCAGCATTTT.

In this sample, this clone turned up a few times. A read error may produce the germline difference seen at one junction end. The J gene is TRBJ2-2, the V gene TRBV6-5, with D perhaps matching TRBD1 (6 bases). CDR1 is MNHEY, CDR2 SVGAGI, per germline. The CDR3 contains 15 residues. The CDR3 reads CASSDSTGNTGELFF. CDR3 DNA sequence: TGTGCCAGCAGTGACTCGACAGGGAACACCGGGGAGCTGTTTTTT.

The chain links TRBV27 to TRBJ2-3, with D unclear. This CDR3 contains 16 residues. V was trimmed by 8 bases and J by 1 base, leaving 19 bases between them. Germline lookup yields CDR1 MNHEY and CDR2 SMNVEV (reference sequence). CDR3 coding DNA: TGTGCCAGCGGATTTGCGGCCGCCCTGGGCACAGATACGCAGTATTTT. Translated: CASGFAAALGTDTQYF.

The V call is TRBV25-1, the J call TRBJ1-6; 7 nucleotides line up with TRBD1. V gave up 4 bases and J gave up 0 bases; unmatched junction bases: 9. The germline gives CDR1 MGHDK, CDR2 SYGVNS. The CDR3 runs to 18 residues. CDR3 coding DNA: TGTGCCAGCAGTGGGACAGGAATCCTGAGCTCCTATAATTCACCCCTCCACTTT. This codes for CASSGTGILSSYNSPLHF.

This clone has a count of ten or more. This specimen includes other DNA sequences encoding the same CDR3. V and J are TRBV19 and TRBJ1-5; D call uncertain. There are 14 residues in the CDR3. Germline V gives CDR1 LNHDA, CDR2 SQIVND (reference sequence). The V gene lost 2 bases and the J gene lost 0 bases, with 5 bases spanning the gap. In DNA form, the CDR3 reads TGTGCCAGTAGTATACGGGATAGCAATCAGCCCCAGCATTTT. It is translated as CASSIRDSNQPQHF.

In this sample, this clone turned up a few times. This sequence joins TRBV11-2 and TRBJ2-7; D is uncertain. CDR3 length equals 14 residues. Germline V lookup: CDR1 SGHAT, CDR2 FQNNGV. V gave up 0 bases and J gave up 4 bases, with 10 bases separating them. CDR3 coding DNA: TGTGCCAGCAGCTTAGACATCTATACGTACGAGCAGTACTTC. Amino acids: CASSLDIYTYEQYF.

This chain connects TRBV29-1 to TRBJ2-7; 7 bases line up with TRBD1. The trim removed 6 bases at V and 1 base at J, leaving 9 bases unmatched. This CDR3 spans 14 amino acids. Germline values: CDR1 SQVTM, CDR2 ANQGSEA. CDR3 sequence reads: CSVRRQGSSYEQYF. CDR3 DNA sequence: TGCAGCGTCCGAAGACAGGGCTCTTCCTACGAGCAGTACTTC.

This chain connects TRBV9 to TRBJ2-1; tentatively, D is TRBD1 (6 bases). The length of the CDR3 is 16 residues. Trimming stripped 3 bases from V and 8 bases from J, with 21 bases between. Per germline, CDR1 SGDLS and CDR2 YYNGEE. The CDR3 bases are TGTGCCAGCAGCGCGATCCTCGGGACAACTCTTCATGAGCAGTTCTTC. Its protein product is CASSAILGTTLHEQFF.

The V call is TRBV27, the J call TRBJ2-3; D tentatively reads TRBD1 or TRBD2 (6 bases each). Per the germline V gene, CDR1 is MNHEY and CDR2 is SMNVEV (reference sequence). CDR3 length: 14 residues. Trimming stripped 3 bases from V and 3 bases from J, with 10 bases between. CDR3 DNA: TGTGCCAGCAGTTTTCGGGGGACAACAGATACGCAGTATTTT. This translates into CASSFRGTTDTQYF.

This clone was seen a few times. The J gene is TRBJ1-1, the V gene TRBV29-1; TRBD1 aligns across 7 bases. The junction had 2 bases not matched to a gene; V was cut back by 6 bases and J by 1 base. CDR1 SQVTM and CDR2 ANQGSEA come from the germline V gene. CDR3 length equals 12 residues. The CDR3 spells CSVQGQNTEAFF. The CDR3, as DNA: TGCAGCGTACAGGGGCAGAACACTGAAGCTTTCTTT.

The CDR3 region has the DNA TGCGCCAGCAGCTTGGACCGGGTTAACTATGGCTACACCTTC. This sequence encodes CASSLDRVNYGYTF. The chain is built from TRBV5-1 and TRBJ1-2; no reliable D call. Germline V gene lookup returns CDR1 SGHRS and CDR2 YFSETQ. V was clipped by 0 bases and J by 1 base, with 7 bases between them. There are 14 residues in the CDR3.